Included here is one T cell receptor beta chain sequence, with context. This clonotype has just a few counts. Its antigen is still unknown. No base qualities exist here, and no much larger clone lies one base off it. Library construction relied on RT-PCR. The run used an Illumina HiSeq 2500. Through fastp at Q25 and MiXCR, TCRdb rebuilt clones from the public reads, retaining in-frame beta chains. Each CDR3 protein appears once, grouped with its most common genes and DNA. This sample gives 450,000 to 500,000 distinct CDR3 sequences in total; 10% to 11% of them show up just once. Roughly 12% of the sample is held by the ten biggest clonotypes. According to the study, the label for this sample's time point signals: around 42 days after influenza vaccine administration. The data originate from a study of response to subunit inactivated influenza vaccine (dated by TCRdb to the late 2010s). In the study overall: Deep quantitative profiling of the T cell receptor repertoire was used in the study to follow responses to a trivalent subunit inactivated influenza vaccine.

Results and caveats for the whole study, not just this receptor: The authors suggested that each seasonal influenza vaccination may recruit only a limited number of new T cells.

Sequencing used PBMCs from blood, obtained 35 to 45 days after vaccination. This receptor was identified in a man aged 45 to 65 who received an inactivated influenza vaccine. Donor details come from another sample of the same person, matched by shared clones.

The nucleotides read TGTGCCAGCAGTAATCAAAGAGGGAGAGATCAGCCCCAGCATTTT. This is translated as CASSNQRGRDQPQHF. The rearranged chain carries TRBV12-3 or TRBV12-4 and TRBJ1-5; no confident D gene assignment can be made. Inclusive of the bounding cysteine and phenylalanine, the CDR3 is 15 residues long. CDR3 DNA is the only sequence kept; it has 45 bases, read in frame from the first base. V is cut by 5 bases and J by 5 bases, and the space between the germline ends is 16 bases.